This entry lists 20 T cell receptor beta chains sequenced from one sample in a study of T cells after posttransplantation cyclophosphamide (dated by TCRdb to about 2016). The control cohort consisted of ten or so patients who had myeloablative marrow transplants with methotrexate plus a calcineurin inhibitor and who were sampled 1 year after transplant. Libraries were made using the immunoSEQ multiplex PCR assay. TCRdb stores this immuneACCESS table with in-frame sequences only. Part of the clones is absent; in the studies checked, under half of the shortfall reflects unresolved V genes, and no reason is known for the rest. In this sample the table shows over 20,000 clones, approximately 86% of which occur a single time. About 2% of the sample rests with the top ten. Sequenced material: PBMCs, taken roughly a year after allogeneic stem cell transplant with calcineurin inhibitor and methotrexate. The receptors shown here come from a female patient in her 30s who received an allogeneic stem cell transplant from an unrelated donor, was CMV-positive, and had acute and chronic GVHD. Because of the transplant, the T cells may be the graft donor's rather than the patient's own.

The chain employs TRBV4-1 and TRBJ1-4; D is undetermined. This CDR3 contains 13 residues. Germline lookup yields CDR1 MGHRA and CDR2 YSYEKL. V gave up 4 bases and J gave up 5 bases, with 8 bases separating them. The CDR3 DNA is TGCGCCAGCAGCCCAGGCCCCAATGAAAAACTGTTTTTT. Protein: CASSPGPNEKLFF.

This chain uses TRBV9 with TRBJ2-5; TRBD2 aligns across 8 bases. V dropped 0 bases and J dropped 1; count of bases not matched to a gene: 8. CDR1 is SGDLS and CDR2 is YYNGEE in the germline V gene. The CDR3 runs 17 residues. The CDR3 reads CASSVAGGRFPQETQYF. DNA for the CDR3: TGTGCCAGCAGCGTAGCGGGGGGGCGTTTTCCCCAAGAGACCCAGTACTTC.

The J gene is TRBJ1-1, the V gene TRBV15; 8 positions agree with TRBD1. Germline CDR1 is LNHNV and CDR2 is YYDKDF (reference sequence). This CDR3 has 14 residues. Germline trimming cut 6 bases from V and 5 bases from J; bases unmatched to any gene: 8. The CDR3 region is CATRNTGDRTEAFF. Here the CDR3 DNA reads TGTGCCACCAGGAATACTGGGGACAGGACTGAAGCTTTCTTT.

This chain connects TRBV10-2 to TRBJ2-3; tentative D call: TRBD2 (6 bases). V lost 3 bases and J lost 3, with 16 bases in between. The germline V gene has CDR1 WSHSY and CDR2 SAAADI. The CDR3 has 16 amino acids. The CDR3 DNA reads TGCGCCAGCAGTGATCGTGGTAGCGGAACTACAGATACGCAGTATTTT. This encodes CASSDRGSGTTDTQYF.

CDR3 sequence reads: CASQNYSKVNYGYTF. As DNA, the CDR3 is TGTGCCAGCCAGAATTACAGCAAGGTTAACTATGGCTACACCTTC. The chain employs TRBV6-1 and TRBJ1-2; the D is unclear. The germline CDR1 and CDR2 sequences are MNHNS and SASEGT. The CDR3 extends over 15 amino acids. Deletions cut 8 bases from V and 1 base from J, with 17 bases between.

The chain is built from TRBV7-3 and TRBJ2-3; tentative D call: TRBD2 (6 bases). Per germline, CDR1 SGHTA and CDR2 FQGTGA. The CDR3 has 15 amino acids. Trimming stripped 5 bases from V and 4 bases from J, with 16 bases between. The CDR3 is CASSRDSLRADTQYF. The CDR3 DNA follows: TGTGCCAGCAGCCGGGACTCATTAAGGGCAGATACGCAGTATTTT.

This chain joins TRBV27 and TRBJ2-6; tentatively, D is TRBD1 (5 bases). The CDR3 is made up of 16 amino acids. With 8 bases removed from V and 5 bases from J, the gap between germline ends came to 19 bases. Germline V CDR1 and CDR2: MNHEY, SMNVEV (reference sequence). CDR3 region: CASRQRKPLRANVLTF. CDR3 sequence (DNA): TGTGCCAGCCGACAGAGAAAACCCCTAAGGGCCAACGTCCTGACTTTC.

The chain recombines TRBV7-8 with TRBJ2-2; TRBD2 is a possible D gene (5 bases). Per the germline V gene, CDR1 is SGHVS and CDR2 is FQNEAQ. The CDR3 totals 11 residues. Trimming took off 5 bases at V and 12 bases at J, with 10 bases between the two ends. Here the CDR3 reads CASSRGKQLFF. In DNA, the CDR3 is TGTGCCAGCAGCCGAGGGAAGCAGCTGTTTTTT.

In DNA form, the CDR3 reads TGTGCCAGTAGGGGGGGGGCTGGCAGCCTCAGGAACACTGAAGCTTTCTTT. Protein sequence: CASRGGAGSLRNTEAFF. The chain carries TRBV19 and TRBJ1-1; D may be TRBD1 (6 bases). With 6 bases removed from V and 1 base from J, the gap between germline ends came to 21 bases. CDR1 LNHDA and CDR2 SQIVND come from the germline V gene (reference sequence). CDR3 length: 17 residues. The entire variable domain, with the rest obtained from reference TRBV19 and TRBJ1-1, is as follows: DGGITQSPKYLFRKEGQNVTLSCEQNLNHDAMYWYRQDPGQGLRLIYYSQIVNDFQKGDIAEGYSVSREKKESFPLTVTSAQKNPTAFYLCASRGGAGSLRNTEAFFGQGTRLTVV.

The chain recombines TRBV28 with TRBJ2-1; D gene unclear. Germline loops: CDR1 MDHEN, CDR2 SYDVKM. Trimming left V 3 bases short and J 8 bases short, with 11 bases between. This CDR3 spans 13 amino acids. The DNA for the CDR3 is TGTGCCAGCAGTTTCCCAAACTCCGATGAGCAGTTCTTC. This gives the protein CASSFPNSDEQFF.

V and J are TRBV6-5 and TRBJ1-1; TRBD1 might be the D (5 bases). CDR3 length: 14 amino acids. Germline assignment: CDR1 MNHEY and CDR2 SVGAGI. Trimming took off 5 bases at V and 13 bases at J, with 23 bases between the two ends. CDR3 nucleotide sequence: TGTGCCAGCAGTGATTCAGGGTCGTTGGGTATCTATTTCTTT. Amino acids: CASSDSGSLGIYFF.

The rearrangement links TRBV23-1 to TRBJ2-3; D is undetermined. TRBV23-1 is an ORF, with its function uncertain. V was pared by 11 bases and J by 3 bases, with 21 bases between. The CDR3 is 15 amino acids. The CDR3 DNA is TGCGCCGGCCCCCAACCCCGAGGTGCGACAGATACGCAGTATTTT. It encodes CAGPQPRGATDTQYF.

The J gene is TRBJ1-2, the V gene TRBV9; 7 nucleotides agree with TRBD1. The V and J ends lost 2 bases and 8 bases, in that order; junction bases with no gene match: 12. Germline V gene data show CDR1 as SGDLS and CDR2 as YYNGEE. The CDR3 runs to 15 residues. The CDR3 is CASSVSLSTGLGYTF. CDR3 in DNA: TGTGCCAGCAGCGTTTCCCTCTCGACAGGGCTCGGCTACACCTTC.

The V call is TRBV7-6, the J call TRBJ1-2, with D perhaps TRBD1 (6 bases). There are 14 residues in the CDR3. Trimming took off 5 bases at V and 4 bases at J, with 14 bases between the two ends. Germline CDR1 is SGHVS and CDR2 is FNYEAQ. The CDR3 is CASSLEGGVYGYTF. CDR3 bases: TGTGCCAGCAGCCTTGAGGGGGGGGTCTATGGCTACACCTTC.

The chain uses TRBV5-6 and TRBJ1-5, with 7 bases that match TRBD1. V lost 0 bases, J lost 5 bases, and 2 bases stayed unmatched. Germline V gene lookup returns CDR1 SGHDT and CDR2 YYEEEE. The CDR3 is made up of 14 amino acids. The CDR3: CASSLGQGDQPQHF. CDR3 DNA sequence: TGTGCCAGCAGCTTGGGACAGGGAGATCAGCCCCAGCATTTT. The variable domain in full, with the rest retrieved from reference TRBV5-6 and TRBJ1-5, is DAGVTQSPTHLIKTRGQQVTLRCSPKSGHDTVSWYQQALGQGPQFIFQYYEEEERQRGNFPDRFSGHQFPNYSSELNVNALLLGDSALYLCASSLGQGDQPQHFGDGTRLSIL.

The chain carries TRBV19 and TRBJ2-1; D may be TRBD2 (6 bases). The CDR3 consists of 16 residues. CDR1 is LNHDA and CDR2 is SQIVND in the germline V gene (reference sequence). The germline V and J ends were trimmed by 5 bases and 6 bases, with 20 bases remaining between them. CDR3 in amino acids: CASSPHSGGSTNEQFF. The CDR3 DNA reads as TGTGCCAGTAGTCCCCATTCCGGGGGTTCGACCAATGAGCAGTTCTTC. The entire variable domain, with the rest obtained from reference TRBV19 and TRBJ2-1, is as follows: DGGITQSPKYLFRKEGQNVTLSCEQNLNHDAMYWYRQDPGQGLRLIYYSQIVNDFQKGDIAEGYSVSREKKESFPLTVTSAQKNPTAFYLCASSPHSGGSTNEQFFGPGTRLTVL.

This chain links TRBV30 with TRBJ2-2, with TRBD2 as a possible D gene (5 bases). Germline V gene sequence: CDR1 GTSNPN, CDR2 SVGIG (reference sequence). CDR3 length equals 14 residues. V was clipped by 8 bases and J by 0 bases, with 13 bases between them. In nucleotides, the CDR3 is TGTGCCCGAGGACTCAGAGCGAACACCGGGGAGCTGTTTTTT. Its protein is CARGLRANTGELFF.

The rearrangement links TRBV11-3 to TRBJ2-1; 11 positions agree with TRBD2. V was pared by 0 bases and J by 1 base, with 8 bases of the junction left unmatched. The CDR3 extends over 19 amino acids. From germline, CDR1 is SGHNT and CDR2 YENEEA. This CDR3 is CASSLDSGTSGPSYNEQFF. The CDR3 DNA reads TGTGCCAGCAGCTTAGATTCCGGGACTAGCGGCCCGTCCTACAATGAGCAGTTCTTC.

The rearrangement uses TRBV30 and TRBJ2-1; possibly TRBD1 for D (5 bases). V lost 3 bases and J 8 bases, leaving 23 bases between the germline ends. The CDR3 spans 16 residues. In germline, CDR1 is GTSNPN, CDR2 SVGIG (reference sequence). This CDR3 is CAWSRSYMGLGDEQFF. The CDR3 DNA reads TGTGCCTGGAGCCGCTCCTATATGGGCCTAGGGGATGAGCAGTTCTTC.

This sequence joins TRBV6-5 and TRBJ2-1; TRBD2 matches at 9 bases. Germline lookup yields CDR1 MNHEY and CDR2 SVGAGI. After removal of 4 bases from V and 1 base from J, the junction contained 5 bases not matched to a gene. The CDR3 runs to 16 residues. For the CDR3, the DNA is TGTGCCAGCAGTTCTATGACTAGCGGTTCCTACAATGAGCAGTTCTTC. Translated: CASSSMTSGSYNEQFF.